This T cell receptor beta chain is from a study of post-analysis software for immune sequencing data. Findings and caveats of the study: Samples made in the same batch grouped tightly together by F measure. Controls showed significantly higher normalized Chao1 diversity than did multiple sclerosis patients.

Concerning this clonotype: As yet, its antigen is unknown.

Libraries were made from TCR beta cDNA, and they carried unique molecular identifiers. Yield was 500,000 or so cDNA molecules from roughly 1 to 10 million T cells. Each CDR3 protein is one row after TCRdb ran MiXCR on the PCR reads. The sample carries about 160,000 distinct CDR3 sequences, 35% to 40% recorded once. Material: blood, obtained after autologous hematopoietic stem cell transplantation. This sequence was found in a girl between 10 and 17 years old with multiple sclerosis.

The CDR3 DNA reads TGCAGTGCTAGAGATAGATGGAATGAGGGGGGGGGCTCCTACGAGCAGTACTTC. It codes for CSARDRWNEGGGSYEQYF. This chain joins TRBV20-1 and TRBJ2-7; D is possibly TRBD2 (7 bases). Germline lookup yields CDR1 DFQATT and CDR2 SNEGSKA (reference sequence). The CDR3 runs to 18 residues. The germline V and J ends were trimmed by 0 bases and 0 bases, with 21 bases remaining between them.